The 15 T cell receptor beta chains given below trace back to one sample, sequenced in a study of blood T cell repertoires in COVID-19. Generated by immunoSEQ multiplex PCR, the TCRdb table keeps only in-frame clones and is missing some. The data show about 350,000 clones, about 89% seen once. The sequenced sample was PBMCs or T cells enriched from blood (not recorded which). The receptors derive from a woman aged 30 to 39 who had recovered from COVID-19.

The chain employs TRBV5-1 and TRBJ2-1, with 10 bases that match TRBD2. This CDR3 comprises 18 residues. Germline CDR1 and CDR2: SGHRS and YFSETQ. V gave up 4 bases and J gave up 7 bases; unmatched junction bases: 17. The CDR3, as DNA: TGCGCCAGCAGCCTTCAGAACGTTAGCGGGGGGCCACGTAATGAGCAGTTCTTC. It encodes CASSLQNVSGGPRNEQFF. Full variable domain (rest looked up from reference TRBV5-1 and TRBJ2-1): KAGVTQTPRYLIKTRGQQVTLSCSPISGHRSVSWYQQTPGQGLQFLFEYFSETQRNKGNFPGRFSGRQFSNSRSEMNVSTLELGDSALYLCASSLQNVSGGPRNEQFFGPGTRLTVL.

CDR3 protein: CASSPLGGLDYTF. For the CDR3, the DNA is TGTGCCAGCAGCCCCCTGGGGGGGTTGGACTACACCTTC. The chain uses TRBV9 and TRBJ1-2; weak D call: TRBD1 (5 bases). The CDR3 contains 13 residues. Trimming removed 4 bases at V and 10 bases at J, with 17 bases between. Germline V gene lookup returns CDR1 SGDLS and CDR2 YYNGEE.

In nucleotides, the CDR3 is TGCAGCGTTGAAGACCCCCGGGGGGCGAATGGCTACACCTTC. This translates into CSVEDPRGANGYTF. The gene calls are TRBV29-1 and TRBJ1-2; D is perhaps TRBD1 (6 bases). Germline lookup yields CDR1 SQVTM and CDR2 ANQGSEA. V gave up 0 bases and J gave up 6 bases, with 14 bases separating them. CDR3 length: 14 residues.

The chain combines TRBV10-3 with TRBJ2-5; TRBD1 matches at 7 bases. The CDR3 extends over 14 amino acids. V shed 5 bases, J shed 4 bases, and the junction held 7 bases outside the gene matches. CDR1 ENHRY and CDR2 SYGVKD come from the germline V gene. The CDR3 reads CAISIDRVGETQYF. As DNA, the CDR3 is TGTGCCATCAGTATCGACAGGGTTGGAGAGACCCAGTACTTC.

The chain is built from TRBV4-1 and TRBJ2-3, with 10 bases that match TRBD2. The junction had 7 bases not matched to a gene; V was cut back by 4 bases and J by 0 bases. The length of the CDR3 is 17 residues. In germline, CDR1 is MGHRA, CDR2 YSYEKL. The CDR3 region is CASSLVLAGVSTDTQYF. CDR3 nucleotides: TGCGCCAGCAGCCTAGTCCTAGCGGGGGTAAGCACAGATACGCAGTATTTT.

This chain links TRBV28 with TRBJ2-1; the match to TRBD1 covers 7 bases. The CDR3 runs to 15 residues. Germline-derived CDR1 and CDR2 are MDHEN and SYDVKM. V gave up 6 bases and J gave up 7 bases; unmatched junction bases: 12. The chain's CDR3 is CASSPGQDLRNEQFF. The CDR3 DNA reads TGTGCCAGCAGCCCCGGACAGGATCTACGGAATGAGCAGTTCTTC.

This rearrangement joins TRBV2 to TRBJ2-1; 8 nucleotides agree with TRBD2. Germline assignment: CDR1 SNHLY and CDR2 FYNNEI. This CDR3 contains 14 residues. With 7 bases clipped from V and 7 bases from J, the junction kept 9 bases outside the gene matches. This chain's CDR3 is CASKTGLALNEQFF. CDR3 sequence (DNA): TGTGCCAGCAAAACTGGACTAGCCCTAAATGAGCAGTTCTTC.

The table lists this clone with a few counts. The CDR3 region has the DNA TGTGCCAGCAGTTCAGCGGAAGATACGCAGTATTTT. Translated, it gives CASSSAEDTQYF. The V call is TRBV7-9, the J call TRBJ2-3, with D perhaps TRBD2 (5 bases). Germline assignment: CDR1 SEHNR and CDR2 FQNEAQ (reference sequence). Trimming took 6 bases from V and 5 from J, leaving 9 bases between them. The CDR3 is 12 residues long.

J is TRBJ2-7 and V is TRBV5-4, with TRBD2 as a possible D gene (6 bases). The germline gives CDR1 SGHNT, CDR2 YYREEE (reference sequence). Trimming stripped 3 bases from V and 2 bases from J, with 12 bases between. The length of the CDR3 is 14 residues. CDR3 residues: CASSSAGTPYEQYF. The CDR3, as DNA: TGTGCCAGCAGCTCTGCCGGGACTCCCTACGAGCAGTACTTC. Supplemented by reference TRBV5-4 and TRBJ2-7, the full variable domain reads ETGVTQSPTHLIKTRGQQVTLRCSSQSGHNTVSWYQQALGQGPQFIFQYYREEENGRGNFPPRFSGLQFPNYSSELNVNALELDDSALYLCASSSAGTPYEQYFGPGTRLTVT.

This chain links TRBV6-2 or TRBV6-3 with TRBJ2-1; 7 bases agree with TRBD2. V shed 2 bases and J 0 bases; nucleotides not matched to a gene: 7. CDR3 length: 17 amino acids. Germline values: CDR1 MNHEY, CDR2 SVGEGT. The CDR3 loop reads CASSYLWRGSSYNEQFF. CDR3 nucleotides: TGTGCCAGCAGTTACCTCTGGCGGGGGAGCTCCTACAATGAGCAGTTCTTC.

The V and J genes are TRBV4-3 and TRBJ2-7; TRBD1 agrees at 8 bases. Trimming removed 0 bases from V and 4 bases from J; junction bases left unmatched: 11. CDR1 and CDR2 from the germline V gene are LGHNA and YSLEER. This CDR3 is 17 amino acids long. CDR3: CASSQDDFDRGRYEQYF. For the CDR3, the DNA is TGCGCCAGCAGCCAAGACGACTTCGACAGGGGAAGGTACGAGCAGTACTTC.

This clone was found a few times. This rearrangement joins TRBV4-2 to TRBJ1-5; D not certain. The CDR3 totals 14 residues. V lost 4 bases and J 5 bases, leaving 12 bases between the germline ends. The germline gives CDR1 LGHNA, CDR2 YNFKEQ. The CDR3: CASSPRGTYQPQHF. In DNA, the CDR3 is TGTGCCAGCAGCCCCCGGGGTACCTATCAGCCCCAGCATTTT.

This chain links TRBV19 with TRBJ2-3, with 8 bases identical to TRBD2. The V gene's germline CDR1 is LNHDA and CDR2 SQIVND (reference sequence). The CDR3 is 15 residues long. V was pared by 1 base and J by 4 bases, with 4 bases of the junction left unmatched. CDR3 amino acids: CASSIVPGGPDTQYF. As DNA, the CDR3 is TGTGCCAGTAGTATAGTACCGGGGGGGCCAGATACGCAGTATTTT.

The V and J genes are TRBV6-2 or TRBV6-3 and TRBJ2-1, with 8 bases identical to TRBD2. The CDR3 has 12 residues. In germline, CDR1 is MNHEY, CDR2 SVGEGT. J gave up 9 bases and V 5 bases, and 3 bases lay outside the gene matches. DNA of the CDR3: TGTGCCAGCAGTCAACTAGCGGCTGAGCAGTTCTTC. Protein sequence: CASSQLAAEQFF.

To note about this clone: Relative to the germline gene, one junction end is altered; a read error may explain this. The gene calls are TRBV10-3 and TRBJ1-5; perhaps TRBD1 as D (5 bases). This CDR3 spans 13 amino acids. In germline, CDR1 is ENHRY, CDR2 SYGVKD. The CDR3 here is CAISESGGEGRAF. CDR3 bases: TGTGCCATCAGTGAGTCGGGGGGAGAGGGCAGGGCCTTT.